This passage covers 16 T cell receptor beta chains from one sample sequenced in a study of PD-1 blockade in classical Hodgkin lymphoma. Only in-frame clones appear in the TCRdb table, and some are missing; sequencing was by immunoSEQ multiplex PCR. The sample lists around 50,000 clones; 90% were seen once. The time point was: cycle 4 day 1 (C4D1), after less than 7 weeks of nivolumab. In every patient, relapse followed autologous stem cell transplantation, while exposure to brentuximab vedotin differed. The sequences come from peripheral blood mononuclear cells (PBMCs), collected before the fourth cycle of nivolumab. These receptor sequences come from a human donor with classical Hodgkin lymphoma.

This rearrangement joins TRBV6-1 to TRBJ2-5; D might be TRBD2 (6 bases). Germline V lookup: CDR1 MNHNS, CDR2 SASEGT. V was clipped by 2 bases and J by 5 bases, with 21 bases between them. This CDR3 region has 17 residues. The CDR3 loop is CASSETVGLRGRETQYF. CDR3 bases: TGTGCCAGCAGTGAAACTGTGGGGCTTCGGGGGAGGGAGACCCAGTACTTC.

V gene TRBV28 combines with J gene TRBJ1-1; D remains unclear. Per the germline V gene, CDR1 is MDHEN and CDR2 is SYDVKM. The CDR3 consists of 12 residues. Trimming removed 4 bases at V and 1 base at J, with 4 bases between. The CDR3 coding sequence is TGTGCCAGCAGTTGGGAGAACACTGAAGCTTTCTTT. Its translation is CASSWENTEAFF.

The J gene is TRBJ2-7, the V gene TRBV14; 7 positions match TRBD2. CDR3 length: 14 amino acids. Losses at the gene ends were 4 bases for V and 5 bases for J; bases not matched to a gene: 8. CDR1 is SGHDN and CDR2 is FVKESK in the germline V gene. CDR3 residues: CASSLTSLLNEQYF. For the CDR3, the DNA is TGTGCCAGCAGCCTGACTAGCTTATTGAACGAGCAGTACTTC.

V usage is TRBV5-1 and J usage is TRBJ2-1; possible D gene TRBD1, 6 bases. CDR1 is SGHRS, CDR2 YFSETQ, per germline. Trimming left V 4 bases short and J 3 bases short, with 11 bases between. The CDR3 length is 14 residues. DNA of the CDR3: TGCGCCAGCAGCCAGGGGTTCGTCTACAATGAGCAGTTCTTC. It encodes CASSQGFVYNEQFF.

The CDR3 loop reads CASSIGGSDTQYF. As DNA, the CDR3 is TGTGCCAGTAGTATTGGGGGTTCAGATACGCAGTATTTT. The V gene is TRBV19, the J gene TRBJ2-3, with D tentatively TRBD1 or TRBD2 (5 bases each). CDR1 is LNHDA and CDR2 is SQIVND in the germline V gene (reference sequence). The V end was cut by 3 bases, the J end by 4 bases, with 8 bases between. CDR3 size: 13 residues. Looking up the rest from reference TRBV19 and TRBJ2-3 gives the full variable domain: DGGITQSPKYLFRKEGQNVTLSCEQNLNHDAMYWYRQDPGQGLRLIYYSQIVNDFQKGDIAEGYSVSREKKESFPLTVTSAQKNPTAFYLCASSIGGSDTQYFGPGTRLTVL.

This clone has only one observation. The J gene is TRBJ1-2, the V gene TRBV6-5; D gene ambiguous. V lost 0 bases, J lost 4 bases, and 6 bases lay in between. This CDR3 is built from 13 residues. Germline CDR1 MNHEY, CDR2 SVGAGI. The CDR3 loop is CASSYSKGYGYTF. The CDR3 DNA sequence: TGTGCCAGCAGTTACTCGAAGGGCTATGGCTACACCTTC.

V usage is TRBV11-2 and J usage is TRBJ1-1; D not resolved. CDR1 is SGHAT and CDR2 is FQNNGV in the germline V gene. Trimming took off 3 bases at V and 3 bases at J, with 11 bases between the two ends. CDR3 length equals 14 residues. The CDR3 region is CASSLRYADTEAFF. The CDR3, as DNA: TGTGCCAGCAGCTTGAGGTATGCAGACACTGAAGCTTTCTTT. Using reference TRBV11-2 and TRBJ1-1 for the parts outside the CDR3, the full variable domain is EAGVAQSPRYKIIEKRQSVAFWCNPISGHATLYWYQQILGQGPKLLIQFQNNGVVDDSQLPKDRFSAERLKGVDSTLKIQPAKLEDSAVYLCASSLRYADTEAFFGQGTRLTVV.

The count of this clone is one. The V call is TRBV18, the J call TRBJ1-4; D remains unclear. CDR1 is KGHSH and CDR2 is LQKENI in the germline V gene. The CDR3 is made up of 14 amino acids. V was trimmed by 5 bases and J by 0 bases, leaving 7 bases between them. The CDR3 DNA sequence: TGTGCCAGCTCAGGGTCGGCAACTAATGAAAAACTGTTTTTT. This sequence encodes CASSGSATNEKLFF.

This chain connects TRBV7-9 to TRBJ2-3; D may be TRBD2 (6 bases). Per germline, CDR1 SEHNR and CDR2 FQNEAQ (reference sequence). The CDR3 sequence is 13 residues long. V lost 8 bases and J 1 base, leaving 10 bases between the germline ends. CDR3 residues: CASGLAGTDTQYF. The CDR3, as DNA: TGTGCCAGCGGGTTAGCGGGCACAGATACGCAGTATTTT.

V gene TRBV19 combines with J gene TRBJ2-1; 7 bases match TRBD2. J gave up 9 bases and V 5 bases, and 10 bases lay outside the gene matches. The CDR3 length is 14 residues. CDR1 and CDR2 from the germline V gene are LNHDA and SQIVND (reference sequence). The CDR3 is CASSSEERGFEQFF. The CDR3 DNA follows: TGTGCCAGTAGTTCGGAGGAGCGGGGCTTTGAGCAGTTCTTC.

This sequence joins TRBV10-3 and TRBJ2-1; 8 positions match TRBD2. The germline CDR1 and CDR2 sequences are ENHRY and SYGVKD. The CDR3 consists of 13 residues. With V trimmed by 7 bases and J by 7 bases, 6 bases remained unmatched. CDR3 nucleotides: TGTGCCATCATGACGGGAGGGTGGAATGAGCAGTTCTTC. It codes for CAIMTGGWNEQFF.

This rearrangement joins TRBV6-4 to TRBJ2-3, with D perhaps matching TRBD2 (5 bases). Deletions cut 5 bases from V and 2 bases from J, with 8 bases between. The CDR3 sequence is 13 residues long. Looked up from germline, CDR1 is MRHNA and CDR2 is SNTAGT. CDR3 bases: TGTGCCAGCAGTAAAGCGGCCACAGATACGCAGTATTTT. Amino acid sequence: CASSKAATDTQYF.

The rearrangement uses TRBV21-1 and TRBJ1-1. TRBV21-1 is a pseudogene segment. This CDR3 has 14 residues. CDR3 DNA sequence: TGTGCCAGCAGCAAAGTAGAGGGGGGCACTGAAGCTTTCTTT. This codes for CASSKVEGGTEAFF.

V is TRBV6-5 and J is TRBJ2-4; 7 positions match TRBD2. Germline V gene lookup returns CDR1 MNHEY and CDR2 SVGAGI. This CDR3 contains 14 residues. V trimming: 8 bases; J trimming: 1 base; junction bases outside the gene matches: 5. The CDR3 protein is CASSGGTAKNIQYF. In nucleotides, the CDR3 is TGTGCCAGCTCGGGAGGTACGGCCAAAAACATTCAGTACTTC.

This clone appeared a single time. The chain links TRBV12-5 to TRBJ2-2; 7 nucleotides agree with TRBD2. The CDR3 covers 14 residues. Germline trimming cut 4 bases from V and 6 bases from J; bases unmatched to any gene: 5. The V gene's germline CDR1 is LGHNT and CDR2 FRNRAP. The CDR3 loop reads CASGSGGGAGELFF. The CDR3 DNA reads TGTGCTAGTGGTTCGGGGGGAGGAGCCGGGGAGCTGTTTTTT.

The chain is built from TRBV27 and TRBJ2-1, with TRBD2 identical over 7 bases. V lost 1 base and J lost 8; bases outside the gene matches: 5. CDR1 is MNHEY, CDR2 SMNVEV, per germline (reference sequence). CDR3 length: 14 amino acids. The CDR3 loop is CASSLWEGRDEQFF. CDR3 sequence (DNA): TGTGCCAGCAGTTTATGGGAGGGCCGGGATGAGCAGTTCTTC.